The T cell receptor beta chain described here comes from a study of regulatory T cells in long-lasting Graves disease (dated by TCRdb to 2020 to 2023). Concerning the study at large: Antithyroid drugs had been taken for less than 3 months by newly diagnosed Graves' disease patients. Patients with persistent Graves' disease were compared with patients with newly diagnosed Graves' disease using TCR sequencing and RNA sequencing of peripheral blood. The study was conducted in China and was registered as a clinical trial. A total of roughly 35 samples underwent TCR sequencing: approximately 13 from persistent and roughly 20 from newly diagnosed Graves' disease patients. Results the study describes overall, beyond this receptor: Sequencing and analysis were restricted to the TCR beta chain. Persistent patients shared more public clonotypes among themselves (under 3,000) than newly diagnosed patients did (over 950). Peripheral blood alone was examined, since thyroid tissue, which constituted the primary lesion, could not be accessed. Compared with newly diagnosed patients, patients with persistent Graves' disease had lower TCR Shannon entropy and fewer highly expanded clones, which suggests clonal expansion. The small sample size was acknowledged by the authors as a limitation that may reduce accuracy.

Libraries were made using multiplex PCR. Sequencing instrument: Illumina HiSeq 4000. CDR3 regions were amplified by Arm-PCR with iRepertoire HTBI primers to construct TCR beta libraries. Gel purification was performed on PCR products prior to sequencing. The authors processed their data as follows. Gene usage analysis of CDR3 amino acid clonotypes used the 55 to 80 TRBV and 12 to 15 TRBJ segments found across samples. Filtered high-quality paired reads were merged into contigs using COPE and FqMerger. BLAST was used to align contigs to the IMGT TRBV, TRBD and TRBJ reference genes, and CDR3 was defined following IMGT. Any clonotype with a frequency above 0.1% was classified as a highly expanded clone. Repertoire diversity was measured by Shannon entropy, and V-J evenness by the Gini coefficient. A clonotype was considered public if more than one individual shared it. Clones were called with MiXCR by TCRdb after fastp trimmed the public reads at Q25, and only in-frame beta chains were retained. Entries that share a CDR3 protein sequence are merged under the most common genes and DNA. These V and J calls are TCRdb output, not the study's own analysis. The sample yields under 800,000 distinct CDR3 sequences; under 20% were counted once. The biggest ten clones account for approximately 18% of the sample.

According to the study, the label for this sample's time point signals: newly diagnosed GD, antithyroid drugs for less than 3 months. For both TCR sequencing and RNA sequencing, RNA was extracted from PBMCs using TRIzol. The diagnosis of Graves' disease followed American Thyroid Association guidelines. Patients for the study were recruited at an endocrinology department in Xi'an, China. Each patient gave roughly 8.4 milliliters of peripheral blood, collected in an EDTA anticoagulant tube. Ficoll Paque Plus density gradient separation was used to isolate PBMCs, and no further T cell sorting was performed. RNA quality was checked with an Agilent 2100 Bioanalyzer and agarose gel, and concentration with a NanoDrop 2000. Only a few counts were recorded for this clonotype. What antigen it recognizes has not been identified. No base qualities exist here, and no much larger clone lies one base off it. This sample was also put to use in a study of T cells in Graves' hyperthyroidism and ophthalmopathy. As the second study states: A patient counted as having stable Graves' hyperthyroidism if no progression to ophthalmopathy occurred over 18 months of follow-up. Hyperthyroidism patients were newly diagnosed, with disease duration under 2 months, and aged 18 to 65 years. Patients with uncontrolled infections, other autoimmune diseases, pregnancy or lactation were excluded. Diagnoses were based on clinical symptoms, serum thyroxine and TRAb, thyroid ultrasound and orbital computed tomography. The TCR CDR3 was subjected to a first round of RT-PCR using the HTBI primer set and the Qiagen OneStep RT-PCR kit. Most expanded thyroid clonotypes (frequency above 0.001) were also found in blood, which suggests that blood repertoires may mirror thyroid immune responses. A 13 V-J signature model separated ophthalmopathy from stable hyperthyroidism, with over 85% sensitivity and roughly 84% specificity in cross-validation and 80%/75% in testing. In validation, the model predicted progression to ophthalmopathy with roughly 70% sensitivity and 72% to 85% specificity, a median of 6.5 months before onset. TCR V-J signatures able to tell the groups apart were searched for in a discovery cohort of approximately 95 patients, of whom over 40 had Graves' ophthalmopathy and roughly 59 had stable Graves' hyperthyroidism. Whether ophthalmopathy could be predicted prospectively was tested in an independent validation cohort made up of fewer than 20 hyperthyroidism patients plus 17 patients who later progressed to ophthalmopathy. For training and testing, the roughly 97 patients in the discovery cohort were randomly divided in a 7:3 ratio. Thyroid tissue and blood T-cell repertoires from about 6 Graves' hyperthyroidism patients were also compared in the study. Once sampling was done, hyperthyroidism patients were given methimazole at a starting dose of 30 mg daily, whereas ophthalmopathy patients were given high-dose intravenous methylprednisolone. The libraries were constructed in a second round of multiplex PCR and then size-selected and purified. The libraries were sequenced on an Illumina HiSeq2000 using paired-end 100 bp reads. Raw data were processed with SOAPnuke, discarding reads with adapters, uncalled bases, mean Phred below 15, or no exact constant-primer or identifier match. COPE v1.2.5 was used to merge the high-quality paired reads, and each unique nucleotide sequence was defined as a clonotype. Clonotypes were aligned to IMGT TRBV, TRBD and TRBJ reference segments using MiTCR v1.1. Only V-J combinations with frequency above 0.0001, covering about 99% of repertoires, were analysed. The TCS score was defined as the ratio of F50 (clonal expansion) to E x V (chaos), calculated using BLOSUM62-based TCRdist between CDR3 peptides within each V-J. Welch's t-statistics and random forest reduced fewer than 600 V-J features to 13, which were used in a naive Bayes classifier (R e1071). No statistical method was used to fix the sample size in advance, and group allocation was not hidden from the investigators. According to the paper, TCR Vbeta CDR3 sequencing was carried out on about 140 peripheral blood samples, which came from under 50 ophthalmopathy, fewer than 80 hyperthyroidism and some 17 progressor patients.

The source is a young woman with Graves disease. Donor details come from another sample of the same person, matched by shared clones. The specimen comprised peripheral blood mononuclear cells (PBMCs), sampled at new diagnosis, from a patient treated with antithyroid drugs.

At the DNA level, the sequence is TGCAGCGTGGCGGGTACTAGTCAAGCGATTCAGTACTTC. The resulting protein is CSVAGTSQAIQYF. The chain employs TRBV29-1 and TRBJ2-4; D gene: possibly TRBD2, on 5 matching bases. The CDR3 sequence holds 13 residues, the cysteine and phenylalanine included. This entry keeps only the CDR3 DNA: 39 bases, framed from base 1. Trimming costs V 6 bases and J 10 bases, and their ends lie 19 bases apart. The germline V gene provides CDR1 SQVTM and CDR2 ANQGSEA.